These 23 T cell receptor beta chains originate from one sample sequenced in a study of blood T cell repertoires in COVID-19. Sequenced by immunoSEQ multiplex PCR; TCRdb stores in-frame clones only, minus some. Of roughly 230,000 clones listed, almost 90% are singletons. Sequencing was performed on peripheral blood. Receptors originate from a woman in her fifties or sixties with COVID-19, enrolled during active disease.

CDR3: CAWSQRQALAGETQYF. The CDR3 nucleotides are TGTGCCTGGAGCCAGAGACAGGCCTTAGCTGGGGAGACCCAGTACTTC. The J gene is TRBJ2-5, the V gene TRBV30; D might be TRBD1 (6 bases). The V and J ends lost 3 bases and 5 bases respectively, with 22 bases between them. Germline CDR1 GTSNPN, CDR2 SVGIG (reference sequence). This CDR3 spans 16 amino acids. Drawing the rest from reference TRBV30 and TRBJ2-5, the complete variable domain is SQTIHQWPATLVQPVGSPLSLECTVEGTSNPNLYWYRQAAGRGLQLLFYSVGIGQISSEVPQNLSASRPQDRQFILSSKKLLLSDSGFYLCAWSQRQALAGETQYFGPGTRLLVL.

This chain uses TRBV6-2 or TRBV6-3 with TRBJ1-6, with D unclear. Trimming stripped 2 bases from V and 0 bases from J, with 5 bases between. Looked up from germline, CDR1 is MNHEY and CDR2 is SVGEGT. The CDR3 sequence is 15 residues long. This chain's CDR3 is CASSYEGSYNSPLHF. The CDR3 DNA reads as TGTGCCAGCAGTTACGAGGGCTCCTATAATTCACCCCTCCACTTT.

The chain carries TRBV27 and TRBJ1-2, with D possibly TRBD1 on 6 matching bases. The CDR3 spans 14 residues. Germline CDR1 is MNHEY and CDR2 is SMNVEV (reference sequence). Trimming pared 0 bases from V and 4 bases from J, leaving 9 bases between. The CDR3 protein is CASSLSGTIYGYTF. The CDR3 DNA sequence: TGTGCCAGCAGTTTATCGGGGACAATCTATGGCTACACCTTC.

The chain uses TRBV27 and TRBJ2-7, with D perhaps TRBD1 (6 bases). CDR3 size: 13 residues. From germline, CDR1 is MNHEY and CDR2 SMNVEV (reference sequence). V lost 2 bases and J lost 6, with 11 bases in between. The CDR3 spells CASSLHRVGEQYF. CDR3 DNA sequence: TGTGCCAGCAGTTTACACAGGGTTGGCGAGCAGTACTTC.

This chain links TRBV10-3 with TRBJ2-3; TRBD2 aligns across 7 bases. CDR1 ENHRY and CDR2 SYGVKD come from the germline V gene. CDR3 length: 16 amino acids. V shed 3 bases, J shed 2 bases, and the junction held 8 bases outside the gene matches. CDR3 in amino acids: CAISERGREVTDTQYF. CDR3 coding DNA: TGTGCCATCAGTGAACGGGGCCGGGAGGTCACAGATACGCAGTATTTT.

Comments on this clone: At the DNA level, this CDR3 is encoded by other sequences in the same sample as well. The chain carries TRBV19 and TRBJ1-4; 8 bases map to TRBD1. CDR1 is LNHDA, CDR2 SQIVND, per germline (reference sequence). The V gene end was trimmed by 8 bases and the J gene end by 5 bases; junction bases not matched to a gene: 4. The CDR3 is made up of 13 amino acids. Here the CDR3 DNA reads TGTGCCAGTGGACAGGGAGCAAATGAAAAACTGTTTTTT. Amino acids: CASGQGANEKLFF.

The rearrangement uses TRBV6-5 and TRBJ1-3, with D perhaps TRBD1 (6 bases). The V and J ends lost 8 bases and 2 bases respectively, with 13 bases between them. Germline CDR1 is MNHEY and CDR2 is SVGAGI. The CDR3 runs 14 residues. DNA of the CDR3: TGTGCCAGCTCGCGGGGGGCGGCTGGAAACACCATATATTTT. Translated, it gives CASSRGAAGNTIYF.

The V and J genes are TRBV7-9 and TRBJ1-2; 7 bases match TRBD1. The V segment lost 5 bases and the J segment 2 bases; nucleotides outside the gene matches: 14. CDR3 length: 17 residues. The germline CDR1 and CDR2 sequences are SEHNR and FQNEAQ (reference sequence). This chain's CDR3 is CASSTPGQLTGNYGYTF. The DNA of the CDR3 is TGTGCCAGCAGCACCCCGGGACAGCTCACGGGGAACTATGGCTACACCTTC.

The chain has TRBV27 and TRBJ1-4, with a possible D match to TRBD1 (5 bases). V was cut by 5 bases and J by 10 bases, with 11 bases left in between. Germline V gene lookup returns CDR1 MNHEY and CDR2 SMNVEV (reference sequence). The CDR3 contains 12 residues. The CDR3 region has the DNA TGTGCCAGCAGTGAGGGGAGGGGAAAACTGTTTTTT. Translation gives CASSEGRGKLFF.

The V gene is TRBV19, the J gene TRBJ2-7; D ambiguous. Germline V gene sequence: CDR1 LNHDA, CDR2 SQIVND (reference sequence). This CDR3 region has 15 residues. Trimming shortened V by 0 bases and J by 3 bases, and 12 bases separated the two germline ends. The CDR3 bases are TGTGCCAGTAGTATAGATCGTATGTCGAGCTACGAGCAGTACTTC. Amino acid sequence: CASSIDRMSSYEQYF.

The chain links TRBV2 to TRBJ1-2, with 9 positions matching TRBD1. The V segment lost 7 bases and the J segment 2 bases; nucleotides outside the gene matches: 5. CDR3 length equals 14 residues. Looked up from germline, CDR1 is SNHLY and CDR2 is FYNNEI. The chain's CDR3 is CASTWTGANYGYTF. The CDR3 coding sequence is TGTGCCAGCACTTGGACAGGGGCCAACTATGGCTACACCTTC.

The V and J genes are TRBV6-5 and TRBJ1-4; no clear D gene. CDR1 is MNHEY, CDR2 SVGAGI, per germline. V was clipped by 4 bases and J by 3 bases, with 6 bases between them. The CDR3 runs to 13 residues. The CDR3 nucleotides are TGTGCCAGCAGTTGGAGACCTAATGAAAAACTGTTTTTT. Protein: CASSWRPNEKLFF.

This clone was observed a few times. The chain couples TRBV18 to TRBJ1-5; TRBD1 agrees at 9 bases. V lost 4 bases, J lost 4 bases, and 8 bases stayed unmatched. The germline V gene encodes CDR1 KGHSH and CDR2 LQKENI. The CDR3 loop spans 16 amino acids. CDR3 in DNA: TGTGCCAGCTCACTCGCCGGGACAGGGAGTAATCAGCCCCAGCATTTT. Its translation: CASSLAGTGSNQPQHF.

This chain links TRBV5-1 with TRBJ1-1, with D unresolved. The ends were cut back, 1 base at V and 1 base at J, with 5 bases in the middle. This CDR3 is 13 amino acids long. CDR1 and CDR2 from the germline V gene are SGHRS and YFSETQ. In DNA form, the CDR3 reads TGCGCCAGCAGCTTGCCAGGGAACACTGAAGCTTTCTTT. It translates to CASSLPGNTEAFF.

The genes are TRBV19 and TRBJ2-7; 8 nucleotides line up with TRBD2. The J segment lost 3 bases and the V segment lost 3 bases, leaving 4 bases of the junction unmatched. This CDR3 is 14 amino acids long. CDR1 LNHDA and CDR2 SQIVND come from the germline V gene (reference sequence). In DNA form, the CDR3 reads TGTGCCAGTAGTATGGGCCTAGCGGGCTACGAGCAGTACTTC. This codes for CASSMGLAGYEQYF.

The chain couples TRBV18 to TRBJ2-3; perhaps TRBD2 as D (6 bases). Germline V lookup: CDR1 KGHSH, CDR2 LQKENI. The CDR3 length is 15 residues. V was clipped by 3 bases and J by 2 bases, with 12 bases between them. CDR3 region: CASSPSAGFTDTQYF. In nucleotides, the CDR3 is TGTGCCAGCTCACCCAGCGCGGGGTTCACAGATACGCAGTATTTT. The full variable domain, with the rest looked up from reference TRBV18 and TRBJ2-3, is NAGVMQNPRHLVRRRGQEARLRCSPMKGHSHVYWYRQLPEEGLKFMVYLQKENIIDESGMPKERFSAEFPKEGPSILRIQQVVRGDSAAYFCASSPSAGFTDTQYFGPGTRLTVL.

This clone was observed a handful of times. The genes are TRBV6-5 and TRBJ2-3, with D tentatively TRBD2 (6 bases). The germline V and J ends were trimmed by 9 bases and 6 bases, with 16 bases remaining between them. The CDR3 length is 13 residues. Per germline, CDR1 MNHEY and CDR2 SVGAGI. CDR3 nucleotide sequence: TGTGCCAGTTGGGCGGGTCTAGCGGATACGCAGTATTTT. Translation: CASWAGLADTQYF.

This clone was recorded once. V gene TRBV6-2 or TRBV6-3 combines with J gene TRBJ1-1; TRBD1 matches at 7 bases. CDR3 length: 15 residues. V was clipped by 5 bases and J by 4 bases; unmatched bases: 10. The germline CDR1 and CDR2 sequences are MNHEY and SVGEGT. The CDR3 is CASSDAGTAGTEAFF. The CDR3 bases are TGTGCCAGCAGTGACGCCGGGACAGCGGGCACTGAAGCTTTCTTT.

The chain couples TRBV19 to TRBJ1-5; 7 nucleotides match TRBD1. This CDR3 is built from 15 residues. Germline-derived CDR1 and CDR2 are LNHDA and SQIVND (reference sequence). The V and J ends lost 5 bases and 0 bases, in that order; junction bases with no gene match: 4. CDR3 sequence (DNA): TGTGCCAGTAGTCTTGGGACAGATAGCAATCAGCCCCAGCATTTT. This translates into CASSLGTDSNQPQHF. The full variable domain, in which reference TRBV19 and TRBJ1-5 provide the parts outside the CDR3, is DGGITQSPKYLFRKEGQNVTLSCEQNLNHDAMYWYRQDPGQGLRLIYYSQIVNDFQKGDIAEGYSVSREKKESFPLTVTSAQKNPTAFYLCASSLGTDSNQPQHFGDGTRLSIL.

This clone has a single count. The V and J genes are TRBV27 and TRBJ1-1, with TRBD1 matching over 8 bases. CDR1 is MNHEY, CDR2 SMNVEV, per germline (reference sequence). The CDR3 runs 16 residues. The V and J ends lost 2 bases and 6 bases, in that order; junction bases with no gene match: 11. The CDR3 DNA reads TGTGCCAGCAGTTTAGCGACAGGGGTTTCCGTGGCTGAAGCTTTCTTT. Encoded protein: CASSLATGVSVAEAFF.

This clone was seen once. The rearrangement joins TRBV19 to TRBJ1-3; D is undetermined. V lost 8 bases and J lost 0, with 14 bases in between. Germline CDR1 and CDR2: LNHDA and SQIVND (reference sequence). The CDR3 totals 15 residues. Written as DNA, the CDR3 is TGTGCCAGTGCCCCCCGAGGTAGCTCTGGAAACACCATATATTTT. This codes for CASAPRGSSGNTIYF.

V usage is TRBV19 and J usage is TRBJ1-6; the D gene is possibly TRBD1 (5 bases). The germline CDR1 and CDR2 sequences are LNHDA and SQIVND (reference sequence). V was trimmed by 7 bases and J by 7 bases, leaving 11 bases between them. The CDR3 runs to 13 residues. As DNA, the CDR3 is TGTGCCAGTACGGGCAGGGCGAATTCACCCCTCCACTTT. This translates into CASTGRANSPLHF. The whole variable domain, filled in from reference TRBV19 and TRBJ1-6, reads DGGITQSPKYLFRKEGQNVTLSCEQNLNHDAMYWYRQDPGQGLRLIYYSQIVNDFQKGDIAEGYSVSREKKESFPLTVTSAQKNPTAFYLCASTGRANSPLHFGNGTRLTVT.

V gene TRBV5-1 combines with J gene TRBJ2-3, with 9 bases fitting TRBD1. Germline lookup yields CDR1 SGHRS and CDR2 YFSETQ. The CDR3 loop spans 16 amino acids. Unmatched junction bases numbered 9, after V lost 3 bases and J lost 4 bases. CDR3: CASSWTGVPGADTQYF. Here the CDR3 DNA reads TGCGCCAGCAGCTGGACAGGGGTCCCGGGGGCAGATACGCAGTATTTT.